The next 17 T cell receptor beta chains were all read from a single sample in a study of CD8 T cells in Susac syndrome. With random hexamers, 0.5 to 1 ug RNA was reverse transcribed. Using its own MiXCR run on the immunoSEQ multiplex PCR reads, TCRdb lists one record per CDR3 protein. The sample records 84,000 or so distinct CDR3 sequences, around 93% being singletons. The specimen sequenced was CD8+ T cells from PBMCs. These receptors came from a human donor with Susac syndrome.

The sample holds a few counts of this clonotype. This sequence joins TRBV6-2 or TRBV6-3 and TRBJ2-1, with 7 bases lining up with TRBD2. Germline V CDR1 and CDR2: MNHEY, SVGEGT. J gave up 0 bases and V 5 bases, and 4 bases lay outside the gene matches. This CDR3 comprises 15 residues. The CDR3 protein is CASSLAESSYNEQFF. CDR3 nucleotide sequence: TGTGCCAGCAGTCTAGCGGAAAGCTCCTACAATGAGCAGTTCTTC.

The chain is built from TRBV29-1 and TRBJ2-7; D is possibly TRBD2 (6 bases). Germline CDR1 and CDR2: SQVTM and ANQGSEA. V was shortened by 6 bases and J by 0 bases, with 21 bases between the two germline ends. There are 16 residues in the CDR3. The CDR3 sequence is CSVAGRKADSSYEQYF. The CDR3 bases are TGCAGCGTGGCGGGACGTAAAGCTGATAGCTCCTACGAGCAGTACTTC.

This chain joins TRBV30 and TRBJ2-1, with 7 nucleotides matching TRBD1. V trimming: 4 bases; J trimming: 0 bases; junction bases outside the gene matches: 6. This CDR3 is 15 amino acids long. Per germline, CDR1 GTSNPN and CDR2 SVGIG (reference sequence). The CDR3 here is CAWTVGTASYNEQFF. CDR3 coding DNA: TGTGCCTGGACGGTTGGGACAGCCTCCTACAATGAGCAGTTCTTC.

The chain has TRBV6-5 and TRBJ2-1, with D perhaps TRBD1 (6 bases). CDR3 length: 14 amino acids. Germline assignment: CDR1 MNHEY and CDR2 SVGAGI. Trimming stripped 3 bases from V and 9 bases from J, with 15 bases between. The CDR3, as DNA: TGTGCCAGCAGTTATGGGGCAGGGGCGGGTGAGCAGTTCTTC. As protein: CASSYGAGAGEQFF.

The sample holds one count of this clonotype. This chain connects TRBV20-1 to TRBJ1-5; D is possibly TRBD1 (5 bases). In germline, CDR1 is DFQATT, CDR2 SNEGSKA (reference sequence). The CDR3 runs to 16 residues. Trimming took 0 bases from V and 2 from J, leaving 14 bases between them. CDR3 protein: CSARDLMLGGNQPQHF. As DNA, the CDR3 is TGCAGTGCTAGAGATTTGATGTTAGGGGGCAATCAGCCCCAGCATTTT.

CDR3 region: CASSPYGSSYNEQFF. The CDR3 DNA is TGTGCCAGCAGCCCATATGGAAGCTCCTACAATGAGCAGTTCTTC. The chain carries TRBV12-3 or TRBV12-4 and TRBJ2-1; D uncertain. V lost 6 bases and J lost 0, with 12 bases in between. This CDR3 is built from 15 residues.

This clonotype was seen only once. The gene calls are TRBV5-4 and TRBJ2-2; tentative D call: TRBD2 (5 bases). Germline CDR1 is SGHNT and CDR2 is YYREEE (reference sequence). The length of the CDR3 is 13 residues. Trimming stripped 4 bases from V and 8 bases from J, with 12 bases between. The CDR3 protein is CASSPDGGGELFF. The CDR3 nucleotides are TGTGCCAGCAGCCCGGACGGAGGTGGGGAGCTGTTTTTT.

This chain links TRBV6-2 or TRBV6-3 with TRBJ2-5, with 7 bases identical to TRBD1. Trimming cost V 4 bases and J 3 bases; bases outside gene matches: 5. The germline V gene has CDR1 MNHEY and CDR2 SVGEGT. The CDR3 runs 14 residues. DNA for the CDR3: TGTGCCAGCAGTTCAGCCGGGACAGAAGAGACCCAGTACTTC. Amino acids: CASSSAGTEETQYF.

The DNA for the CDR3 is TGTGCCAGCAGTTACGCGGGCAACTACGAGCAGTACTTC. This sequence encodes CASSYAGNYEQYF. The chain recombines TRBV27 with TRBJ2-7; tentatively, D is TRBD2 (5 bases). Germline CDR1 reads MNHEY; CDR2 reads SMNVEV (reference sequence). The CDR3 runs 13 residues. Between the trimmed V and J ends, which lost 4 bases and 3 bases, there was a span of 10 bases.

The DNA of the CDR3 is TGCAGCGTTGAGCTGTATGGAAAACTGTTTTTT. Translation: CSVELYGKLFF. V is TRBV29-1 and J is TRBJ1-4; D remains ambiguous. V was shortened by 3 bases and J by 10 bases, with 9 bases between the two germline ends. This CDR3 is 11 amino acids long. In germline, CDR1 is SQVTM, CDR2 ANQGSEA.

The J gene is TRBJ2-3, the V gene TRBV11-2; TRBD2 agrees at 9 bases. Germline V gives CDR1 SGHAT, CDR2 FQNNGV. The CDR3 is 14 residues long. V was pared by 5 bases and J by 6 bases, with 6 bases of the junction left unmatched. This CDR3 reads CASSTWTSADTQYF. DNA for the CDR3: TGTGCCAGCAGCACCTGGACTAGCGCTGATACGCAGTATTTT. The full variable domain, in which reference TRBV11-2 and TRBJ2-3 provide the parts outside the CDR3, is EAGVAQSPRYKIIEKRQSVAFWCNPISGHATLYWYQQILGQGPKLLIQFQNNGVVDDSQLPKDRFSAERLKGVDSTLKIQPAKLEDSAVYLCASSTWTSADTQYFGPGTRLTVL.

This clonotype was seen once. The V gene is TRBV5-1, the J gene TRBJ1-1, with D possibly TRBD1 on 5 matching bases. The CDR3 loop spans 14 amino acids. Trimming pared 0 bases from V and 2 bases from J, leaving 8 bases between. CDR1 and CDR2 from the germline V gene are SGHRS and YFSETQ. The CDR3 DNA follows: TGCGCCAGCAGCTTGGTAGACAGAAACACTGAAGCTTTCTTT. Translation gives CASSLVDRNTEAFF.

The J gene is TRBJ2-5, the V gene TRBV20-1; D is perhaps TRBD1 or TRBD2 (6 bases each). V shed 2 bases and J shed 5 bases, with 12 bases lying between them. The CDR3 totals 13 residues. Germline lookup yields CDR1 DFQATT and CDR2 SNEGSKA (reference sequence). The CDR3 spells CSARRRGEETQYF. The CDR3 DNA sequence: TGCAGTGCTAGAAGGAGGGGGGAGGAGACCCAGTACTTC.

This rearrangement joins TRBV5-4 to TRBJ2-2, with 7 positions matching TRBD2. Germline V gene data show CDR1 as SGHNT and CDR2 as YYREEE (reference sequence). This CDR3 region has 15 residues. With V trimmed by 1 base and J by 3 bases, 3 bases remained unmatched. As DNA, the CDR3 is TGTGCCAGCAGCTTGTGGGGGGGTGACACCGGGGAGCTGTTTTTT. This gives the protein CASSLWGGDTGELFF.

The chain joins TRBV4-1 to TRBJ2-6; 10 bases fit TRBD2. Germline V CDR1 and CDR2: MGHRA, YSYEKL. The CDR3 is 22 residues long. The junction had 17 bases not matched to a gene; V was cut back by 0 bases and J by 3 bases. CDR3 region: CASSQDDDFSASGSFGANVLTF. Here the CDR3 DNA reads TGCGCCAGCAGCCAAGACGACGACTTTTCGGCTAGCGGGAGCTTTGGGGCCAACGTCCTGACTTTC.

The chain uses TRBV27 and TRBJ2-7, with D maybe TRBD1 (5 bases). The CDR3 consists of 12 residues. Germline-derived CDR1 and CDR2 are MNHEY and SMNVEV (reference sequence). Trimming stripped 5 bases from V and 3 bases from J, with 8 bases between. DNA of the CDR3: TGTGCCAGCAGTGTCACAGGCTACGAGCAGTACTTC. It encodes CASSVTGYEQYF.

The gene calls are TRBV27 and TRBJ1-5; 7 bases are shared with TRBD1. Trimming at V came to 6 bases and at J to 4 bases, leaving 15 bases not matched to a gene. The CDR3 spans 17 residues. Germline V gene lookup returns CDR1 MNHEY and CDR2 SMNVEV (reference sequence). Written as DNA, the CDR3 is TGTGCCAGCAGCATGTATTCGTCGGGACAGAGTAATCAGCCCCAGCATTTT. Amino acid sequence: CASSMYSSGQSNQPQHF.